Presented here are 29 T cell receptor beta chains from one specimen sequenced in a study of T cells in narcolepsy. Measured with immunoSEQ multiplex PCR; TCRdb has only the in-frame clones, and not every one. Of approximately 25,000 clones in the sample, almost 85% are singletons; the top ten hold about 1.3%. Sequencing was carried out using CD45RA- memory CD4+ T cells from PBMCs. Receptors were obtained from a human donor with narcolepsy.

This clone was seen more than once but under ten times. The CDR3 is CASSPAGTGELFF. DNA for the CDR3: TGTGCCAGCTCACCAGCGGGCACCGGGGAGCTGTTTTTT. The gene calls are TRBV18 and TRBJ2-2; a weak D match, TRBD2 (5 bases). V was cut by 2 bases and J by 4 bases, with 5 bases left in between. The CDR3 extends over 13 amino acids. Germline values: CDR1 KGHSH, CDR2 LQKENI.

The chain links TRBV5-6 to TRBJ2-2, with D hard to call. The CDR3 length is 14 residues. V lost 5 bases and J lost 6, with 14 bases in between. The germline V gene encodes CDR1 SGHDT and CDR2 YYEEEE. This CDR3 is CASSSGPSAGELFF. The DNA for the CDR3 is TGTGCCAGCAGTTCTGGCCCGTCGGCCGGGGAGCTGTTTTTT.

This sequence joins TRBV6-6 and TRBJ1-2; D may be TRBD1 (5 bases). Germline CDR1 is MNHNY and CDR2 is SVGAGI (reference sequence). The CDR3 extends over 16 amino acids. V gave up 3 bases and J gave up 8 bases, with 22 bases separating them. CDR3 sequence (DNA): TGTGCCAGCAGTTATGAACCTAAGGGGATCGATTACGGCTACACCTTC. It encodes CASSYEPKGIDYGYTF.

This chain joins TRBV28 and TRBJ1-2; D may be TRBD1 (5 bases). Per the germline V gene, CDR1 is MDHEN and CDR2 is SYDVKM. This CDR3 is 15 amino acids long. Trimming pared 8 bases from V and 3 bases from J, leaving 19 bases between. CDR3 in amino acids: CASQRGRGYDYGYTF. The CDR3 region has the DNA TGTGCCAGCCAGCGGGGCCGGGGCTACGACTATGGCTACACCTTC.

To note about this clone: Given the absence of the conserved phenylalanine or tryptophan at the CDR3 end, a read error is likely. The chain employs TRBV19 and TRBJ1-1; TRBD1 is a possible D gene (5 bases). In germline, CDR1 is LNHDA, CDR2 SQIVND (reference sequence). The CDR3 has 14 amino acids. Deletions cut 1 base from V and 8 bases from J, with 14 bases between. CDR3 nucleotide sequence: TGTGCCAGTAGTATAGCCGGGACGGCCAGCGAAGCTTTCTCT. It codes for CASSIAGTASEAFS.

This chain uses TRBV7-6 with TRBJ2-7; TRBD1 agrees at 10 bases. V trimming: 5 bases; J trimming: 4 bases; junction bases outside the gene matches: 14. Germline loops: CDR1 SGHVS, CDR2 FNYEAQ. This CDR3 contains 17 residues. The CDR3 coding sequence is TGTGCCAGCAGCCAAAACAGACCCGGGACAGGGGTTTACGAGCAGTACTTC. This encodes CASSQNRPGTGVYEQYF.

This clone has a single count. The chain links TRBV5-1 to TRBJ2-3, with 10 bases identical to TRBD1. The CDR3 extends over 17 amino acids. Germline assignment: CDR1 SGHRS and CDR2 YFSETQ. The V segment lost 3 bases and the J segment 1 base; nucleotides outside the gene matches: 8. In DNA form, the CDR3 reads TGCGCCAGCAGCTCCCCGGGACAGGGGAAAGGCACAGATACGCAGTATTTT. Translated, it gives CASSSPGQGKGTDTQYF.

The genes are TRBV11-3 and TRBJ2-3; the D gene is possibly TRBD2 (6 bases). The V gene lost 4 bases and the J gene lost 2 bases, with 10 bases spanning the gap. There are 14 residues in the CDR3. Germline CDR1 SGHNT, CDR2 YENEEA. Here the CDR3 reads CASSSGGNTDTQYF. The CDR3 DNA sequence: TGTGCCAGCAGCTCTGGCGGGAACACAGATACGCAGTATTTT.

This clone was seen a handful of times. The chain employs TRBV7-3 and TRBJ1-3; tentatively, D is TRBD1 (6 bases). Trimming shortened V by 6 bases and J by 7 bases, and 16 bases separated the two germline ends. Germline-derived CDR1 and CDR2 are SGHTA and FQGTGA. This CDR3 spans 14 amino acids. This chain's CDR3 is CASSFTGTSNTIYF. CDR3 DNA sequence: TGTGCCAGCAGTTTTACAGGGACCTCGAACACCATATATTTT.

There are a few counts of this clone. This sequence joins TRBV10-1 and TRBJ1-1; 11 bases align to TRBD1. The CDR3 contains 14 residues. V lost 6 bases to trimming and J lost 6 bases; unmatched junction nucleotides: 6. Per germline, CDR1 WNHNN and CDR2 SYGVQD (reference sequence). The DNA for the CDR3 is TGCGCCAGCAGCTCGAGGGGACAGGGGGCTGAAGCTTTCTTT. It codes for CASSSRGQGAEAFF.

This clone was recorded only once. V gene TRBV2 combines with J gene TRBJ2-4; D might be TRBD1 (6 bases). V was shortened by 9 bases and J by 7 bases, with 13 bases between the two germline ends. The CDR3 length is 12 residues. Germline V gives CDR1 SNHLY, CDR2 FYNNEI. CDR3 nucleotides: TGTGCCAGTGGACAGCGATATAACATTCAGTACTTC. This gives the protein CASGQRYNIQYF.

This sequence joins TRBV20-1 and TRBJ1-2; 7 bases agree with TRBD1. Trimming at V came to 6 bases and at J to 8 bases, leaving 6 bases not matched to a gene. Germline lookup yields CDR1 DFQATT and CDR2 SNEGSKA (reference sequence). The CDR3 totals 11 residues. CDR3 residues: CSAPGTEGYTF. Written as DNA, the CDR3 is TGCAGTGCCCCCGGGACAGAAGGCTACACCTTC.

The chain recombines TRBV7-2 with TRBJ1-1; maybe TRBD1 (5 bases). The CDR3 covers 13 residues. Deletions cut 0 bases from V and 7 bases from J, with 9 bases between. The germline V gene has CDR1 SGHTA and CDR2 FQGNSA. CDR3 residues: CASSLATGGEAFF. The CDR3 DNA reads TGTGCCAGCAGCTTAGCTACAGGCGGTGAAGCTTTCTTT. Based on the CDR3 plus reference TRBV7-2 and TRBJ1-1, the full variable domain is GAGVSQSPSNKVTEKGKDVELRCDPISGHTALYWYRQSLGQGLEFLIYFQGNSAPDKSGLPSDRFSAERTGGSVSTLTIQRTQQEDSAVYLCASSLATGGEAFFGQGTRLTVV.

The chain uses TRBV5-5 and TRBJ1-1; D might be TRBD1 (5 bases). CDR3 length: 14 amino acids. Germline V lookup: CDR1 SGHKS, CDR2 YYEKEE (reference sequence). Trimming took off 2 bases at V and 2 bases at J, with 10 bases between the two ends. The CDR3 DNA follows: TGTGCCAGCAGCTTCAATTGGGGCAACACTGAAGCTTTCTTT. It yields the protein CASSFNWGNTEAFF.

The rearrangement joins TRBV7-7 to TRBJ2-2; no reliable D call. With 5 bases removed from V and 0 bases from J, the gap between germline ends came to 10 bases. The CDR3 runs to 15 residues. Germline CDR1 reads SSHAT; CDR2 reads FNYEAQ (reference sequence). The CDR3 loop is CASSIGMSNTGELFF. The CDR3 region has the DNA TGTGCCAGCAGCATAGGGATGTCGAACACCGGGGAGCTGTTTTTT.

Only one count was recorded for this clone. The sample carries other DNA sequences with the same CDR3. The CDR3 region is CASSRNRISSNYGYTF. The CDR3 DNA follows: TGTGCCAGCAGCCGAAATAGGATATCATCAAACTATGGCTACACCTTC. The V call is TRBV11-2, the J call TRBJ1-2, with D unclear. Germline V gene sequence: CDR1 SGHAT, CDR2 FQNNGV. V shed 5 bases and J shed 2 bases, with 18 bases lying between them. The CDR3 is 16 residues long.

The chain combines TRBV7-2 with TRBJ1-6; D call uncertain. The CDR3 has 15 amino acids. Germline CDR1 reads SGHTA; CDR2 reads FQGNSA. Trimming cost V 5 bases and J 4 bases, with 12 bases left between them. CDR3 in DNA: TGTGCCAGCAGCCGGGAGGGCCGTTATAATTCACCCCTCCACTTT. Its translation is CASSREGRYNSPLHF.

This chain links TRBV18 with TRBJ1-4; possible D gene TRBD1, 6 bases. Germline V CDR1 and CDR2: KGHSH, LQKENI. Trimming took off 5 bases at V and 8 bases at J, with 15 bases between the two ends. CDR3 size: 14 residues. CDR3 region: CASSLDSPKEKLFF. The CDR3 DNA is TGTGCCAGCTCATTGGACAGTCCGAAGGAAAAACTGTTTTTT.

The chain is built from TRBV6-5 and TRBJ2-3, with 8 bases fitting TRBD1. Germline CDR1 and CDR2: MNHEY and SVGAGI. The CDR3 sequence is 15 residues long. V lost 6 bases, J lost 1 base, and 6 bases stayed unmatched. CDR3 nucleotide sequence: TGTGCCAGCAGGCCAGGGGGCACGGGCACAGATACGCAGTATTTT. It translates to CASRPGGTGTDTQYF.

This rearrangement joins TRBV23-1 to TRBJ2-1; a possible D gene is TRBD1 (6 bases). TRBV23-1 is given ORF status, its function remaining uncertain. The CDR3 consists of 13 residues. The germline V and J ends were trimmed by 5 bases and 15 bases, with 20 bases remaining between them. CDR3 residues: CASSLHPRDNPFF. In nucleotides, the CDR3 is TGCGCCAGCAGTTTACATCCCCGGGACAATCCGTTCTTC.

The chain recombines TRBV29-1 with TRBJ2-5; a weak D match, TRBD2 (6 bases). The V end was cut by 0 bases, the J end by 4 bases, with 6 bases between. Germline loops: CDR1 SQVTM, CDR2 ANQGSEA. This CDR3 spans 12 amino acids. The CDR3: CSVEDGGETQYF. DNA for the CDR3: TGCAGCGTTGAAGACGGGGGAGAGACCCAGTACTTC. The complete variable domain, with remaining parts taken from reference TRBV29-1 and TRBJ2-5, reads SAVISQKPSRDICQRGTSLTIQCQVDSQVTMMFWYRQQPGQSLTLIATANQGSEATYESGFVIDKFPISRPNLTFSTLTVSNMSPEDSSIYLCSVEDGGETQYFGPGTRLLVL.

This clone was observed once. The gene calls are TRBV19 and TRBJ1-4, with D possibly TRBD1 on 5 matching bases. Trimming removed 8 bases at V and 0 bases at J, with 22 bases between. This CDR3 has 18 amino acids. The V gene's germline CDR1 is LNHDA and CDR2 SQIVND (reference sequence). The CDR3 DNA reads TGTGCCAGTCGATACCGGGACGCACAAACCGCAACTAATGAAAAACTGTTTTTT. Translation: CASRYRDAQTATNEKLFF.

The gene calls are TRBV20-1 and TRBJ2-1; D is unresolved. The CDR3 runs to 11 residues. The germline gives CDR1 DFQATT, CDR2 SNEGSKA (reference sequence). The V and J ends lost 5 bases and 8 bases respectively, with 10 bases between them. The CDR3 nucleotides are TGCAGTGCTGGTACTGTTTATGAGCAGTTCTTC. Translating gives CSAGTVYEQFF.

The gene calls are TRBV6-1 and TRBJ1-1; 8 bases line up with TRBD1. The CDR3 is 14 amino acids. Germline assignment: CDR1 MNHNS and CDR2 SASEGT. The V gene end was trimmed by 6 bases and the J gene end by 6 bases; junction bases not matched to a gene: 9. The CDR3 loop is CASSLDRGAAEAFF. In DNA, the CDR3 is TGTGCCAGCAGCCTAGACAGGGGTGCGGCTGAAGCTTTCTTT.

The chain joins TRBV7-9 to TRBJ2-7, with D possibly matching TRBD1 (6 bases). CDR1 and CDR2 from the germline V gene are SEHNR and FQNEAQ (reference sequence). This CDR3 region has 13 residues. Trimming took off 5 bases at V and 3 bases at J, with 11 bases between the two ends. The CDR3, as DNA: TGTGCCAGCAGCCCGGGACAAATCTACGAGCAGTACTTC. Translation gives CASSPGQIYEQYF.

V gene TRBV28 combines with J gene TRBJ1-2; D gene ambiguous. V lost 2 bases and J lost 8, with 12 bases in between. The CDR3 consists of 13 residues. The germline V gene encodes CDR1 MDHEN and CDR2 SYDVKM. Written as DNA, the CDR3 is TGTGCCAGCAGTTTAGGCTACCGACGGGGCTACACCTTC. It specifies CASSLGYRRGYTF.

This clone was found once. The rearrangement uses TRBV7-9 and TRBJ2-5; D ambiguous. The CDR3 has 12 amino acids. Germline-derived CDR1 and CDR2 are SEHNR and FQNEAQ (reference sequence). V was cut by 9 bases and J by 7 bases, with 15 bases left in between. CDR3 region: CASLSGFGTQYF. DNA of the CDR3: TGTGCCAGTTTGTCAGGTTTTGGGACCCAGTACTTC.

V is TRBV7-2 and J is TRBJ1-4; D gene unclear. Trimming pared 5 bases from V and 3 bases from J, leaving 13 bases between. Germline V gene sequence: CDR1 SGHTA, CDR2 FQGNSA. This CDR3 has 15 residues. CDR3 sequence: CASSPRSGANEKLFF. CDR3 in DNA: TGTGCCAGCAGCCCCCGAAGTGGAGCTAATGAAAAACTGTTTTTT.

This clone was recorded once. The V gene is TRBV6-1, the J gene TRBJ2-1, with D unresolved. The CDR3 is 17 residues long. Germline CDR1 reads MNHNS; CDR2 reads SASEGT. Trimming stripped 8 bases from V and 0 bases from J, with 20 bases between. The CDR3, as DNA: TGTGCCAGCTGTGTCGTCTTTACCCCGAGCTCCTACAATGAGCAGTTCTTC. Its protein is CASCVVFTPSSYNEQFF.